This T cell receptor (beta chain) originates from a study of cytomegalovirus exposure and HLA in healthy donors. Study-wide points: As a later analysis showed, a missense DCLRE1C variant was linked to trimming of TCR beta V- and J-genes.

Details on this clone: Its antigen is unknown.

Use of 60 Vbeta and 13 Jbeta primers characterized the PCR. TCRdb keeps only in-frame clones here, not all; method: immunoSEQ multiplex PCR. The sample has more than 100,000 clones; under 75% are singletons. The CDR3 consists of 20 residues. The germline CDR1 and CDR2 sequences are MDHEN and SYDVKM. The trim removed 2 bases at V and 1 base at J, leaving 11 bases unmatched. The sequence was collected from a woman aged 40 to 50 in good health and CMV-seronegative. The chain recombines TRBV28 with TRBJ2-2, with 12 bases identical to TRBD1. Sequenced material: PBMCs. CDR3 sequence (DNA): TGTGCCAGCAGTTTACCCCGCCGGGACAGGGGGCCATTGAACACCGGGGAGCTGTTTTTT. It specifies CASSLPRRDRGPLNTGELFF.